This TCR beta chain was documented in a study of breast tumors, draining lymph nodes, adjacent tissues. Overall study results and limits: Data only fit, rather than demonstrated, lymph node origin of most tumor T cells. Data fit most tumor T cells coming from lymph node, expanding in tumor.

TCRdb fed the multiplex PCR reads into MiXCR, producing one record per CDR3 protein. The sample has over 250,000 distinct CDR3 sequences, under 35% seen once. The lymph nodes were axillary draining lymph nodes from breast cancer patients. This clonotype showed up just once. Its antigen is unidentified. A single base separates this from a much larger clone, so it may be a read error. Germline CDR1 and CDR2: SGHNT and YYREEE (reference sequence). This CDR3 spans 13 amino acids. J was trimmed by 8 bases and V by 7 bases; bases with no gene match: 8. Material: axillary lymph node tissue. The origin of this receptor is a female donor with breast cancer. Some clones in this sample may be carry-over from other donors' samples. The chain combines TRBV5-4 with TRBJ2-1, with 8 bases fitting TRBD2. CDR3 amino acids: CASVTSEVDEQFF. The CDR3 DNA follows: TGTGCCAGCGTGACTAGCGAAGTCGATGAGCAGTTCTTC.